These 15 T cell receptor beta chains came from one sample sequenced in a study of blood T cell repertoires in COVID-19. The protocol was immunoSEQ multiplex PCR, while the TCRdb copy is restricted to in-frame clones and leaves out a portion. The profile covers over 300,000 clones, with 80% to 90% appearing a single time and approximately 6.5% taken by the ten largest. The specimen was peripheral blood. The origin of the receptors is a man aged 18 to 30 who had recovered from COVID-19.

The V and J genes are TRBV10-3 and TRBJ2-7, with D perhaps matching TRBD1 (6 bases). This CDR3 has 14 residues. CDR1 and CDR2 (germline): ENHRY, SYGVKD. The V gene lost 6 bases and the J gene lost 9 bases, with 21 bases spanning the gap. The CDR3, as DNA: TGTGCCATCAGGGACCCCGACAGGATACCCGTGCAGTACTTC. This codes for CAIRDPDRIPVQYF.

J is TRBJ2-4 and V is TRBV6-5; 14 positions agree with TRBD2. The CDR3 sequence is 15 residues long. CDR1 is MNHEY and CDR2 is SVGAGI in the germline V gene. J was trimmed by 6 bases and V by 6 bases; bases with no gene match: 4. The CDR3 here is CASSSGTSGRNIQYF. The CDR3 DNA follows: TGTGCCAGCAGCTCGGGGACTAGCGGGAGAAACATTCAGTACTTC.

The chain has TRBV12-3 or TRBV12-4 and TRBJ1-1; D gene unclear. V gave up 1 base and J gave up 5 bases, with 8 bases separating them. The CDR3 has 13 amino acids. CDR3 sequence (DNA): TGTGCCAGCAGTTTAGACCTGAGGACTGAAGCTTTCTTT. Protein sequence: CASSLDLRTEAFF.

The chain links TRBV5-1 to TRBJ2-1; no clear D gene. Trimming removed 6 bases from V and 7 bases from J, with 32 bases in between. Germline CDR1 SGHRS, CDR2 YFSETQ. This CDR3 spans 19 amino acids. CDR3 residues: CASNYLSLDVVGLSNEQFF. CDR3 bases: TGCGCCAGCAATTATTTGAGTCTAGATGTCGTCGGCCTTTCAAATGAGCAGTTCTTC.

The chain recombines TRBV4-2 with TRBJ2-3; maybe TRBD2 (5 bases). V was shortened by 4 bases and J by 0 bases, with 14 bases between the two germline ends. The CDR3 runs to 16 residues. Germline CDR1 and CDR2: LGHNA and YNFKEQ. In nucleotides, the CDR3 is TGTGCCAGCAGCCCAAACCCCCGGGGTAGCACAGATACGCAGTATTTT. This sequence encodes CASSPNPRGSTDTQYF.

This clone has a single count. V usage is TRBV2 and J usage is TRBJ2-3; TRBD2 aligns across 10 bases. The V gene end was trimmed by 4 bases and the J gene end by 3 bases; junction bases not matched to a gene: 10. The CDR3 loop spans 17 amino acids. Germline V gene sequence: CDR1 SNHLY, CDR2 FYNNEI. The chain's CDR3 is CASSVSSGSGWTDTQYF. CDR3 DNA sequence: TGTGCCAGCAGTGTCTCTAGCGGGAGTGGGTGGACAGATACGCAGTATTTT. Full variable domain (remainder filled in from reference TRBV2 and TRBJ2-3): EPEVTQTPSHQVTQMGQEVILRCVPISNHLYFYWYRQILGQKVEFLVSFYNNEISEKSEIFDDQFSVERPDGSNFTLKIRSTKLEDSAMYFCASSVSSGSGWTDTQYFGPGTRLTVL.

The genes are TRBV15 and TRBJ1-1; possibly TRBD1 for D (5 bases). The germline V gene has CDR1 LNHNV and CDR2 YYDKDF (reference sequence). CDR3 length: 13 amino acids. Trimming removed 5 bases at V and 8 bases at J, with 15 bases between. CDR3: CATSLGGNWEAFF. For the CDR3, the DNA is TGTGCCACCAGCTTGGGGGGGAACTGGGAAGCTTTCTTT.

This clone was recorded once. The chain has TRBV4-1 and TRBJ2-5; perhaps TRBD1 as D (6 bases). The CDR3 covers 15 residues. V was trimmed by 4 bases and J by 2 bases, leaving 14 bases between them. Germline V gene lookup returns CDR1 MGHRA and CDR2 YSYEKL. The CDR3, as DNA: TGCGCCAGCAGCCCGAACAGGGTATGGCAAGAGACCCAGTACTTC. It is translated as CASSPNRVWQETQYF.

V gene TRBV6-1 combines with J gene TRBJ1-2; 8 positions match TRBD1. The germline V gene encodes CDR1 MNHNS and CDR2 SASEGT. V shed 3 bases, J shed 7 bases, and the junction held 7 bases outside the gene matches. CDR3 length: 14 residues. Here the CDR3 DNA reads TGTGCCAGCAGTGACCTTACAGGGGGGGGTGGCTACACCTTC. Amino acids: CASSDLTGGGGYTF.

The chain recombines TRBV6-5 with TRBJ2-7; 9 nucleotides align to TRBD2. CDR1 is MNHEY, CDR2 SVGAGI, per germline. With 2 bases clipped from V and 5 bases from J, the junction kept 10 bases outside the gene matches. CDR3 size: 16 residues. The DNA for the CDR3 is TGTGCCAGCAGTTACGGGTCATCGCGGGAGGGAAACGAGCAGTACTTC. Amino acid sequence: CASSYGSSREGNEQYF.

The chain couples TRBV9 to TRBJ2-1; 11 nucleotides match TRBD2. Germline CDR1 is SGDLS and CDR2 is YYNGEE. The CDR3 contains 16 residues. J gave up 1 base and V 4 bases, and 4 bases lay outside the gene matches. Here the CDR3 reads CASSFGTSGSYNEQFF. CDR3 coding DNA: TGTGCCAGCAGCTTCGGGACTAGCGGTTCCTACAATGAGCAGTTCTTC.

Only one count was recorded for this clone. The J gene is TRBJ2-3, the V gene TRBV5-6; D ambiguous. This CDR3 has 15 amino acids. The germline V gene has CDR1 SGHDT and CDR2 YYEEEE. The ends were cut back, 0 bases at V and 4 bases at J, with 12 bases in the middle. The CDR3 spells CASSLGPMISDTQYF. CDR3 nucleotides: TGTGCCAGCAGCTTGGGGCCGATGATATCAGATACGCAGTATTTT.

The V and J genes are TRBV19 and TRBJ2-3; possibly TRBD2 for D (6 bases). Germline assignment: CDR1 LNHDA and CDR2 SQIVND (reference sequence). The CDR3 has 17 residues. V was trimmed by 3 bases and J by 2 bases, leaving 18 bases between them. The CDR3 DNA sequence: TGTGCCAGTAGTATTCCGGGGGACCTATCTTCCACAGATACGCAGTATTTT. This translates into CASSIPGDLSSTDTQYF. The full variable domain, with the rest looked up from reference TRBV19 and TRBJ2-3, is DGGITQSPKYLFRKEGQNVTLSCEQNLNHDAMYWYRQDPGQGLRLIYYSQIVNDFQKGDIAEGYSVSREKKESFPLTVTSAQKNPTAFYLCASSIPGDLSSTDTQYFGPGTRLTVL.

This CDR3 reads CASSWTSGPNNEQFF. The CDR3 DNA is TGTGCCAGCTCCTGGACTAGCGGGCCGAACAATGAGCAGTTCTTC. This chain joins TRBV9 and TRBJ2-1; 11 nucleotides line up with TRBD2. The CDR3 runs to 15 residues. The germline V gene encodes CDR1 SGDLS and CDR2 YYNGEE. Trimming removed 7 bases from V and 5 bases from J; junction bases left unmatched: 8.

The count of this clone is one. J is TRBJ2-1 and V is TRBV29-1; 7 bases agree with TRBD1. Trimming at V came to 4 bases and at J to 6 bases, leaving 6 bases not matched to a gene. The germline gives CDR1 SQVTM, CDR2 ANQGSEA. CDR3 length: 13 residues. DNA for the CDR3: TGCAGCGTTGGCCCTACAGGGGCCAATGAGCAGTTCTTC. It yields the protein CSVGPTGANEQFF.